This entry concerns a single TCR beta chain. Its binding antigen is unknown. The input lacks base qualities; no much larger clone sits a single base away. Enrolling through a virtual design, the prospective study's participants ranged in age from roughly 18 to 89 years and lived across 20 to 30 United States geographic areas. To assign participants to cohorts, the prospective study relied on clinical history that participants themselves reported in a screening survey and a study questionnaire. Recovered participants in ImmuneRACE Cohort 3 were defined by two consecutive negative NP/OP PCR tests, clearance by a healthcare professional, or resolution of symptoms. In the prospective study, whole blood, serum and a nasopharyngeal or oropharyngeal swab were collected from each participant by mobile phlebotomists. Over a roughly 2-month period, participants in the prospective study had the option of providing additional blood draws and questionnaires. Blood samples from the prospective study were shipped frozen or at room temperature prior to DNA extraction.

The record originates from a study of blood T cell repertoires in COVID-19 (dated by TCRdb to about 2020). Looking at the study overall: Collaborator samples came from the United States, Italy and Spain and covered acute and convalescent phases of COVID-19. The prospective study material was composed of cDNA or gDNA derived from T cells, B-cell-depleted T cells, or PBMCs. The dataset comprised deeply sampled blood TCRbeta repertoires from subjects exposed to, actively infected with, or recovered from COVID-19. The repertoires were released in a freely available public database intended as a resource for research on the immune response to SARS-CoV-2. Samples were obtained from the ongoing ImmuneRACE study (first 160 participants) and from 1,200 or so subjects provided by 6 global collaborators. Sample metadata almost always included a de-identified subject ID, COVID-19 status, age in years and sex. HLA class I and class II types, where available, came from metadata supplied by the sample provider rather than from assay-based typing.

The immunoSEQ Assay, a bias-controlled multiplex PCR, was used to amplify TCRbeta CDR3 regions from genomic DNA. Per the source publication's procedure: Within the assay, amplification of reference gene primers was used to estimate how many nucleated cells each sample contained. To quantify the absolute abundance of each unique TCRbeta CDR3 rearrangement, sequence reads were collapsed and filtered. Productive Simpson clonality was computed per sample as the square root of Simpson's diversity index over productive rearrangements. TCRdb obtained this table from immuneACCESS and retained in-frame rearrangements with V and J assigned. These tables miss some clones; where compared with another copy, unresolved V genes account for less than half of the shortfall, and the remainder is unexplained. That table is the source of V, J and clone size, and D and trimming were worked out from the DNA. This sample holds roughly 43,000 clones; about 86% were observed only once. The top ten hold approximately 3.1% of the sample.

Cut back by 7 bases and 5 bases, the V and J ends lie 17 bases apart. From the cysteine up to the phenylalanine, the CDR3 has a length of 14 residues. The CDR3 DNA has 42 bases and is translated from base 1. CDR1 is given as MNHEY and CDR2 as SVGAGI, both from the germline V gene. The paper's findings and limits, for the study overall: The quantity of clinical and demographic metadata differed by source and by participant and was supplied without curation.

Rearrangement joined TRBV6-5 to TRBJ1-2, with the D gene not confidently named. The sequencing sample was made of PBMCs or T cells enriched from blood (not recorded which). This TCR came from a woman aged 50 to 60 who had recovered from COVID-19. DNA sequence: TGTGCCAGCAACCCGGCAGGATTGGGTTATGGCTACACCTTC. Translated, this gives CASNPAGLGYGYTF.